The 28 T cell receptor beta chains below come from one sample, sequenced in a study of cytomegalovirus exposure and HLA in healthy donors. Produced via immunoSEQ multiplex PCR; TCRdb's table is partial and in-frame only. The data contain tens of thousands of clones, roughly 93% of them singletons. The sample was PBMCs. The source is a young woman in good health and CMV-seropositive.

V gene TRBV18 combines with J gene TRBJ2-1; 9 bases are a match to TRBD2. CDR1 and CDR2 (germline): KGHSH, LQKENI. Germline trimming cut 2 bases from V and 5 bases from J; bases unmatched to any gene: 10. This CDR3 comprises 17 residues. CDR3 nucleotide sequence: TGTGCCAGCTCACCAGGACTAGCGACCCTGAGGGACAATGAGCAGTTCTTC. Amino acid sequence: CASSPGLATLRDNEQFF. The variable domain in full, with the rest retrieved from reference TRBV18 and TRBJ2-1, is NAGVMQNPRHLVRRRGQEARLRCSPMKGHSHVYWYRQLPEEGLKFMVYLQKENIIDESGMPKERFSAEFPKEGPSILRIQQVVRGDSAAYFCASSPGLATLRDNEQFFGPGTRLTVL.

This clone was picked up one time. CDR3 nucleotide sequence: TGTGCCAGCAGTGTGGGCGGGGGGCCTGGAGATACGCAGTATTTT. Protein sequence: CASSVGGGPGDTQYF. The J gene is TRBJ2-3, the V gene TRBV2; 8 nucleotides align to TRBD2. The V gene end was trimmed by 4 bases and the J gene end by 5 bases; junction bases not matched to a gene: 8. There are 15 residues in the CDR3. The germline V gene has CDR1 SNHLY and CDR2 FYNNEI.

The J gene is TRBJ2-7, the V gene TRBV5-4, with D maybe TRBD1 (6 bases). CDR1 and CDR2 from the germline V gene are SGHNT and YYREEE (reference sequence). The CDR3 is 14 amino acids. Trimming took off 1 base at V and 6 bases at J, with 14 bases between the two ends. CDR3 sequence: CASSLPTGTGEQYF. The CDR3 DNA reads TGTGCCAGCAGCTTGCCCACAGGGACGGGCGAGCAGTACTTC.

This clone was seen only once. The chain recombines TRBV5-1 with TRBJ1-4; no reliable D call. CDR1 SGHRS and CDR2 YFSETQ come from the germline V gene. Trimming removed 0 bases from V and 8 bases from J, with 11 bases in between. The CDR3 covers 14 residues. CDR3 in DNA: TGCGCCAGCAGCTTGGGCGGCTCTGGCGAAAAACTGTTTTTT. Translating it yields CASSLGGSGEKLFF.

This clone was detected once. This chain joins TRBV28 and TRBJ2-1; 12 bases map to TRBD2. This CDR3 spans 17 amino acids. The germline gives CDR1 MDHEN, CDR2 SYDVKM. The V segment lost 3 bases and the J segment 5 bases; nucleotides outside the gene matches: 8. The CDR3 coding sequence is TGTGCCAGCAGTTTGGGTCTAGCGGGGGGGCCTGACAATGAGCAGTTCTTC. Protein: CASSLGLAGGPDNEQFF.

CDR3 nucleotide sequence: TGTGCCAGCAGCGTGATCGGTCGCCCTAATTCACCCCTCCACTTT. Its translation: CASSVIGRPNSPLHF. The chain employs TRBV11-2 and TRBJ1-6; no definite D call. V shed 5 bases and J shed 6 bases, with 14 bases lying between them. This CDR3 has 15 amino acids. CDR1 SGHAT and CDR2 FQNNGV come from the germline V gene.

The count of this clone is one. The genes are TRBV6-1 and TRBJ2-5; weak D call: TRBD1 (6 bases). The V and J ends lost 5 bases and 5 bases respectively, with 9 bases between them. The CDR3 covers 12 residues. The germline V gene has CDR1 MNHNS and CDR2 SASEGT. The CDR3 DNA follows: TGTGCCAGCAGTCAGGGGTGGGAGACCCAGTACTTC. Protein product: CASSQGWETQYF.

J is TRBJ1-3 and V is TRBV7-9; D is possibly TRBD1 (6 bases). This CDR3 is built from 16 residues. Germline V gene sequence: CDR1 SEHNR, CDR2 FQNEAQ (reference sequence). The V and J ends lost 2 bases and 0 bases respectively, with 11 bases between them. CDR3 sequence reads: CASSLLGQSSGNTIYF. CDR3 nucleotide sequence: TGTGCCAGCAGCTTATTAGGACAGAGCTCTGGAAACACCATATATTTT. The whole variable domain, filled in from reference TRBV7-9 and TRBJ1-3, reads DTGVSQNPRHKITKRGQNVTFRCDPISEHNRLYWYRQTLGQGPEFLTYFQNEAQLEKSRLLSDRFSAERPKGSFSTLEIQRTEQGDSAMYLCASSLLGQSSGNTIYFGEGSWLTVV.

CDR3 DNA sequence: TGTGCCAGCAGTCAACCGGGACTAGCTGGCTATGAGCAGTTCTTC. Translating it yields CASSQPGLAGYEQFF. This chain connects TRBV6-1 to TRBJ2-1; 9 nucleotides line up with TRBD2. V was pared by 5 bases and J by 8 bases, with 10 bases of the junction left unmatched. The CDR3 has 15 amino acids. Per germline, CDR1 MNHNS and CDR2 SASEGT.

This chain links TRBV7-8 with TRBJ2-1; TRBD2 might be the D (6 bases). The ends were cut back, 9 bases at V and 4 bases at J, with 19 bases in the middle. Germline V gene data show CDR1 as SGHVS and CDR2 as FQNEAQ. The CDR3 contains 15 residues. CDR3 in amino acids: CASTPGSGPYNEQFF. Here the CDR3 DNA reads TGTGCCAGTACGCCAGGGAGCGGGCCTTACAATGAGCAGTTCTTC.

This clone was seen a single time. The CDR3 sequence: CASSLVVAGKQFF. The CDR3 DNA reads TGCGCCAGCAGCTTGGTGGTAGCGGGAAAGCAGTTCTTC. The chain recombines TRBV5-1 with TRBJ2-1; 8 nucleotides match TRBD2. Germline V gene sequence: CDR1 SGHRS, CDR2 YFSETQ. Trimming took 0 bases from V and 11 from J; bases not matched to a gene: 4. The CDR3 is 13 amino acids.

The genes are TRBV6-5 and TRBJ2-5, with 11 nucleotides matching TRBD2. The germline CDR1 and CDR2 sequences are MNHEY and SVGAGI. V shed 11 bases, J shed 12 bases, and the junction held 20 bases outside the gene matches. CDR3 size: 15 residues. CDR3 DNA sequence: TGTGCCTCCCACCCCGGGTTTACTAGCGGGAGTTATAAGTACTTC. The encoded protein is CASHPGFTSGSYKYF.

The CDR3 region is CASSLNGALHF. Written as DNA, the CDR3 is TGTGCCAGCAGCCTGAACGGGGCCCTCCACTTT. The chain has TRBV14 and TRBJ1-6; D not certain. Germline V gene sequence: CDR1 SGHDN, CDR2 FVKESK. V gave up 4 bases and J gave up 14 bases, with 9 bases separating them. The CDR3 contains 11 residues.

The chain is built from TRBV5-4 and TRBJ1-6, with D possibly TRBD1 on 5 matching bases. Germline CDR1 reads SGHNT; CDR2 reads YYREEE (reference sequence). Deletions cut 4 bases from V and 5 bases from J, with 16 bases between. There are 16 residues in the CDR3. DNA for the CDR3: TGTGCCAGCAGCCTCCGGGGGGGTGGGAATAATTCACCCCTCCACTTT. Translating gives CASSLRGGGNNSPLHF.

The V gene is TRBV27, the J gene TRBJ2-1; the D gene is possibly TRBD1 (5 bases). Trimming removed 4 bases from V and 8 bases from J, with 15 bases in between. The germline V gene has CDR1 MNHEY and CDR2 SMNVEV (reference sequence). CDR3 length equals 14 residues. In nucleotides, the CDR3 is TGTGCCAGCAGTTCCCGGGTTTGGGGCCATGAGCAGTTCTTC. Encoded protein: CASSSRVWGHEQFF.

This clone was picked up one time. This chain joins TRBV19 and TRBJ1-5; D remains unclear. The V gene's germline CDR1 is LNHDA and CDR2 SQIVND (reference sequence). Trimming removed 7 bases from V and 0 bases from J, with 13 bases in between. The CDR3 is 15 amino acids. This CDR3 is CASNAGGFSNQPQHF. CDR3 DNA: TGTGCCAGTAATGCGGGAGGGTTTAGCAATCAGCCCCAGCATTTT. The full variable domain, its missing parts supplied by reference TRBV19 and TRBJ1-5, is DGGITQSPKYLFRKEGQNVTLSCEQNLNHDAMYWYRQDPGQGLRLIYYSQIVNDFQKGDIAEGYSVSREKKESFPLTVTSAQKNPTAFYLCASNAGGFSNQPQHFGDGTRLSIL.

This chain connects TRBV29-1 to TRBJ2-5; D is possibly TRBD1 (5 bases). The CDR3 spans 13 residues. With 4 bases removed from V and 2 bases from J, the gap between germline ends came to 11 bases. Germline values: CDR1 SQVTM, CDR2 ANQGSEA. The CDR3 region has the DNA TGCAGCGTTGGCAGGGATCCGCAAGAGACCCAGTACTTC. Its protein product is CSVGRDPQETQYF.

The rearrangement joins TRBV6-5 to TRBJ2-7; 7 nucleotides line up with TRBD1. Germline lookup yields CDR1 MNHEY and CDR2 SVGAGI. This CDR3 is 14 amino acids long. After removal of 0 bases from V and 7 bases from J, the junction contained 6 bases not matched to a gene. The CDR3 region is CASSYSQGNGEQYF. In DNA form, the CDR3 reads TGTGCCAGCAGTTACTCACAGGGGAATGGTGAGCAGTACTTC.

The chain couples TRBV2 to TRBJ1-1; D gene ambiguous. CDR3 length: 14 residues. Germline V gene sequence: CDR1 SNHLY, CDR2 FYNNEI. Trimming shortened V by 7 bases and J by 11 bases, and 23 bases separated the two germline ends. CDR3 sequence: CASIKSVGGAVAFF. For the CDR3, the DNA is TGTGCCAGCATCAAAAGTGTTGGCGGCGCGGTGGCTTTCTTT.

V gene TRBV28 combines with J gene TRBJ1-4; 10 bases are shared with TRBD1. The CDR3 length is 16 residues. V was pared by 6 bases and J by 8 bases, with 12 bases of the junction left unmatched. The germline V gene has CDR1 MDHEN and CDR2 SYDVKM. The CDR3 is CASSHHGTGEREKLFF. The DNA for the CDR3 is TGTGCCAGCAGCCACCACGGGACAGGGGAGCGAGAAAAACTGTTTTTT.

This sequence joins TRBV5-4 and TRBJ2-5, with a possible D match to TRBD2 (6 bases). The CDR3 has 16 amino acids. In germline, CDR1 is SGHNT, CDR2 YYREEE (reference sequence). V shed 0 bases and J shed 1 base, with 13 bases lying between them. CDR3 nucleotide sequence: TGTGCCAGCAGCTTGGGTGTTAGCGGCTCCCAAGAGACCCAGTACTTC. Protein: CASSLGVSGSQETQYF.

The chain combines TRBV2 with TRBJ2-1; 8 bases line up with TRBD1. The CDR3 has 18 amino acids. J gave up 4 bases and V 6 bases, and 17 bases lay outside the gene matches. CDR1 is SNHLY and CDR2 is FYNNEI in the germline V gene. This CDR3 is CASRNLDSPYRGYNEQFF. For the CDR3, the DNA is TGTGCCAGCAGAAATCTCGACTCTCCCTACAGGGGGTACAATGAGCAGTTCTTC. The full variable domain, its missing parts supplied by reference TRBV2 and TRBJ2-1, is EPEVTQTPSHQVTQMGQEVILRCVPISNHLYFYWYRQILGQKVEFLVSFYNNEISEKSEIFDDQFSVERPDGSNFTLKIRSTKLEDSAMYFCASRNLDSPYRGYNEQFFGPGTRLTVL.

The gene calls are TRBV10-3 and TRBJ2-1; no definite D call. This CDR3 region has 16 residues. V lost 3 bases to trimming and J lost 0 bases, with 12 bases between them. In germline, CDR1 is ENHRY, CDR2 SYGVKD. CDR3 loop: CAISDVGQSSYNEQFF. CDR3 DNA: TGTGCCATCAGTGACGTGGGCCAGAGCTCCTACAATGAGCAGTTCTTC.

This sequence joins TRBV5-1 and TRBJ2-3; D is possibly TRBD1 (6 bases). Germline assignment: CDR1 SGHRS and CDR2 YFSETQ. Trimming took 7 bases from V and 4 from J, leaving 19 bases between them. The CDR3 sequence is 15 residues long. The CDR3, as DNA: TGCGCCAGCCGGCTGGGTGGGGCAGGGGCAGATACGCAGTATTTT. It yields the protein CASRLGGAGADTQYF.

This clone occurred once. The V call is TRBV5-1, the J call TRBJ1-2; the D gene is possibly TRBD1 (6 bases). The CDR3 runs 17 residues. Trimming cost V 6 bases and J 7 bases, with 28 bases left between them. Germline V lookup: CDR1 SGHRS, CDR2 YFSETQ. CDR3 nucleotides: TGCGCCAGCACCCTTACAGGGTCCCCTGATGGGGTGGCTGGCTACACCTTC. Translation gives CASTLTGSPDGVAGYTF.

The genes are TRBV7-8 and TRBJ2-3, with D possibly TRBD2 on 5 matching bases. The ends were cut back, 2 bases at V and 2 bases at J, with 14 bases in the middle. CDR1 is SGHVS and CDR2 is FQNEAQ in the germline V gene. This CDR3 is 16 amino acids long. CDR3 DNA: TGTGCCAGCAGCTTAAGCGGCGGCGCTTCCACAGATACGCAGTATTTT. Translated, it gives CASSLSGGASTDTQYF. The whole variable domain, filled in from reference TRBV7-8 and TRBJ2-3, reads GAGVSQSPRYKVAKRGQDVALRCDPISGHVSLFWYQQALGQGPEFLTYFQNEAQLDKSGLPSDRFFAERPEGSVSTLKIQRTQQEDSAVYLCASSLSGGASTDTQYFGPGTRLTVL.

This chain joins TRBV27 and TRBJ2-1, with D maybe TRBD2 (5 bases). The germline CDR1 and CDR2 sequences are MNHEY and SMNVEV (reference sequence). V was clipped by 2 bases and J by 1 base, with 9 bases between them. The CDR3 is 15 residues long. The DNA for the CDR3 is TGTGCCAGCAGTTTAGGCGGGCCATCCTACAATGAGCAGTTCTTC. Its translation: CASSLGGPSYNEQFF.

This chain links TRBV2 with TRBJ2-5, with a tentative D call TRBD2 (6 bases). The germline V and J ends were trimmed by 6 bases and 2 bases, with 16 bases remaining between them. Germline V gene data show CDR1 as SNHLY and CDR2 as FYNNEI. This CDR3 is built from 15 residues. Here the CDR3 DNA reads TGTGCCAGCAGCAAGGCTGGGACTTTTCAAGAGACCCAGTACTTC. It translates to CASSKAGTFQETQYF.